What follows are 29 T cell receptor beta chains derived from one specimen sequenced in a study of regulatory T cells in long-lasting Graves disease. Both iRepertoire HTBI primers and Arm-PCR of CDR3 regions were used to build the TCR beta libraries. TCRdb analysed the multiplex PCR reads with MiXCR anew, one entry per CDR3 protein. Here the sample spans over 250,000 distinct CDR3 sequences, 20% to 25% being singletons. Stated time point: persistent/refractory GD, antithyroid drugs over 5 years with positive TRAb. Extracted PBMC RNA gave rise to the TCR library. The sequencing here drew on peripheral blood mononuclear cells (PBMCs), taken when the disease was refractory, from a patient treated with antithyroid drugs. These receptor sequences come from a female donor with Graves disease.

Concerning this clonotype itself: A much bigger clone sits one base away, suggesting this may be a read error. The CDR3 ends on some other residue instead of the conserved phenylalanine or tryptophan, so this is likely a read error. The chain uses TRBV7-2 and TRBJ2-5, with TRBD2 matching 13 bases. V gave up 3 bases and J gave up 2 bases; unmatched junction bases: 0. The CDR3 loop spans 15 amino acids. Germline V gene lookup returns CDR1 SGHTA and CDR2 FQGNSA. In DNA, the CDR3 is TGTGCCAGCAGCTTGGGACTAGCGGGACAAGAGACCCAGTACTAC. It codes for CASSLGLAGQETQYY.

This clonotype was observed many times. For the CDR3, the DNA is TGTGCCAGCAGTGGGGTTCCTAAGGGACGAGGGGAGGGGGAGACCCAGTACTTC. Its protein is CASSGVPKGRGEGETQYF. The rearrangement links TRBV6-1 to TRBJ2-5; 7 bases map to TRBD2. This CDR3 is built from 18 residues. In germline, CDR1 is MNHNS, CDR2 SASEGT. The V gene end was trimmed by 4 bases and the J gene end by 5 bases; junction bases not matched to a gene: 19.

The V call is TRBV19, the J call TRBJ1-5, with 8 bases fitting TRBD1. This CDR3 has 14 residues. CDR1 LNHDA and CDR2 SQIVND come from the germline V gene (reference sequence). Trimming took 6 bases from V and 4 from J; bases not matched to a gene: 5. Here the CDR3 reads CASSQTGANQPQHF. Here the CDR3 DNA reads TGTGCCAGTAGCCAGACAGGGGCAAATCAGCCCCAGCATTTT.

This clonotype was seen ten or more times. The rearrangement links TRBV18 to TRBJ1-2; the D is unclear. Per the germline V gene, CDR1 is KGHSH and CDR2 is LQKENI. Deletions cut 4 bases from V and 3 bases from J, with 12 bases between. This CDR3 spans 14 amino acids. The CDR3 here is CASSLQEGDYGYTF. The CDR3 DNA reads as TGTGCCAGCTCACTTCAGGAGGGCGACTATGGCTACACCTTC.

The chain employs TRBV30 and TRBJ2-1, with 10 positions matching TRBD2. Germline values: CDR1 GTSNPN, CDR2 SVGIG (reference sequence). This CDR3 is 16 amino acids long. V lost 0 bases and J lost 2; bases outside the gene matches: 4. The CDR3 loop reads CAWSVGLAGAYNEQFF. The CDR3 region has the DNA TGTGCCTGGAGTGTAGGCCTAGCGGGGGCCTACAATGAGCAGTTCTTC.

For the CDR3, the DNA is TGTGCCAGCAGAAGGGCGGGACAGGGTCTCCTCCACTTT. Translated, it gives CASRRAGQGLLHF. This chain joins TRBV28 and TRBJ1-6; 9 bases map to TRBD1. Trimming removed 6 bases from V and 15 bases from J; junction bases left unmatched: 9. The CDR3 has 13 amino acids. Germline V CDR1 and CDR2: MDHEN, SYDVKM.

The rearrangement joins TRBV20-1 to TRBJ2-7; 10 bases are a match to TRBD2. V gave up 5 bases and J gave up 1 base; unmatched junction bases: 17. Germline lookup yields CDR1 DFQATT and CDR2 SNEGSKA (reference sequence). The CDR3 sequence is 18 residues long. CDR3 in amino acids: CSAGRGPLAGEASYEQYF. The CDR3 DNA follows: TGCAGTGCTGGGAGGGGCCCTCTAGCGGGAGAAGCGTCCTACGAGCAGTACTTC.

This clonotype was detected a few times. This may stem from a read error, because a much larger clone lies one nucleotide away. The genes are TRBV28 and TRBJ2-4; the D gene is possibly TRBD1 (6 bases). CDR1 is MDHEN, CDR2 SYDVKM, per germline. The CDR3 spans 15 residues. V lost 5 bases and J 3 bases, leaving 14 bases between the germline ends. CDR3 sequence reads: CASSTDSVSKNIQYF. For the CDR3, the DNA is TGTGCCAGCAGTACGGACAGTGTTAGCAAAAACATTCAGTACTTC.

This clonotype showed up just a few times. This chain links TRBV10-2 with TRBJ2-5; the match to TRBD1 covers 10 bases. CDR1 and CDR2 (germline): WSHSY, SAAADI. This CDR3 spans 14 amino acids. Losses at the gene ends were 8 bases for V and 2 bases for J; bases not matched to a gene: 5. CDR3 protein: CASVPGQGQETQYF. CDR3 in DNA: TGCGCCAGCGTCCCGGGACAGGGGCAAGAGACCCAGTACTTC.

In the case of this clonotype: A read error is possible here, since a much larger clone lies one base away. V gene TRBV20-1 combines with J gene TRBJ1-4; TRBD1 aligns across 10 bases. CDR3 length: 14 amino acids. With 6 bases clipped from V and 8 bases from J, the junction kept 9 bases outside the gene matches. Germline assignment: CDR1 DFQATT and CDR2 SNEGSKA (reference sequence). The CDR3 here is CSAEAGTGEEKLFF. The CDR3, as DNA: TGCAGTGCGGAGGCCGGGACAGGGGAGGAAAAACTGTTTTTT.

The V gene is TRBV11-2, the J gene TRBJ2-3; D possibly corresponds to TRBD2 (5 bases). V was clipped by 5 bases and J by 2 bases, with 20 bases between them. The CDR3 contains 17 residues. Germline assignment: CDR1 SGHAT and CDR2 FQNNGV. DNA for the CDR3: TGTGCCAGCAGCCGCCGAAAGAACCAGGACTTCACAGATACGCAGTATTTT. This sequence encodes CASSRRKNQDFTDTQYF. Filled out from reference TRBV11-2 and TRBJ2-3, the complete variable domain reads EAGVAQSPRYKIIEKRQSVAFWCNPISGHATLYWYQQILGQGPKLLIQFQNNGVVDDSQLPKDRFSAERLKGVDSTLKIQPAKLEDSAVYLCASSRRKNQDFTDTQYFGPGTRLTVL.

Note on this clonotype: A much larger clone lies one base from this, so it may be a read error. The J gene is TRBJ1-2, the V gene TRBV28; D is possibly TRBD1 (6 bases). Germline V gene data show CDR1 as MDHEN and CDR2 as SYDVKM. This CDR3 spans 12 amino acids. For the CDR3, the DNA is TGTGTCAGCCAGGGGTTGACCTATGGCTACACCTTC. Translating it yields CVSQGLTYGYTF.

The table lists this clonotype with many counts. The chain is built from TRBV28 and TRBJ2-4; perhaps D is TRBD1 or TRBD2 (5 bases each). The CDR3 covers 13 residues. Trimming pared 8 bases from V and 6 bases from J, leaving 14 bases between. CDR1 and CDR2 (germline): MDHEN, SYDVKM. CDR3 nucleotides: TGTGCCAGCGGCCCAGGTGGGGGAAACATTCAGTACTTC. Its protein is CASGPGGGNIQYF.

There are a few counts of this clonotype. The chain carries TRBV5-1 and TRBJ2-7, with 9 bases aligning to TRBD1. The CDR3 is 15 amino acids. Trimming took 3 bases from V and 3 from J; bases not matched to a gene: 7. Germline V gene data show CDR1 as SGHRS and CDR2 as YFSETQ. The DNA for the CDR3 is TGCGCCAGCAGCTCCCAGACAGGGGGATTCTACGAGCAGTACTTC. Amino acids: CASSSQTGGFYEQYF.

This clonotype was observed many times. The rearrangement links TRBV12-3 or TRBV12-4 to TRBJ1-3; D gene ambiguous. The V and J ends lost 7 bases and 0 bases respectively, with 13 bases between them. This CDR3 is 15 amino acids long. As DNA, the CDR3 is TGTGCCAGCATGGAGGCAACGTACTCTGGAAACACCATATATTTT. Its protein product is CASMEATYSGNTIYF.

This clonotype was detected a few times. The chain uses TRBV15 and TRBJ2-2; unclear D gene. V shed 1 base and J shed 3 bases, with 15 bases lying between them. The CDR3 is 17 amino acids. Per the germline V gene, CDR1 is LNHNV and CDR2 is YYDKDF (reference sequence). CDR3 sequence (DNA): TGTGCCACCAGCAGAGCCCCGGACCCTCCGGACACCGGGGAGCTGTTTTTT. It encodes CATSRAPDPPDTGELFF.

At least ten counts were recorded for this clonotype. The chain recombines TRBV12-3 or TRBV12-4 with TRBJ2-7; D gene ambiguous. The ends were cut back, 3 bases at V and 2 bases at J, with 11 bases in the middle. There are 14 residues in the CDR3. CDR3 bases: TGTGCCAGCAGTTTGGACCCGACGGCCTACGAGCAGTACTTC. It translates to CASSLDPTAYEQYF.

This clonotype was counted ten times or more. The chain carries TRBV7-2 and TRBJ2-5, with D hard to call. The CDR3 has 16 amino acids. CDR1 SGHTA and CDR2 FQGNSA come from the germline V gene. The ends were cut back, 4 bases at V and 1 base at J, with 16 bases in the middle. The CDR3 region has the DNA TGTGCCAGCAGCTCGCCCCACACAAACCTCCAAGAGACCCAGTACTTC. Its protein is CASSSPHTNLQETQYF.

This clonotype has a handful of counts. The gene calls are TRBV20-1 and TRBJ2-1; 8 bases map to TRBD1. The ends lost 4 bases at V and 9 bases at J; junction bases unmatched: 11. The CDR3 is 14 residues long. Germline V CDR1 and CDR2: DFQATT, SNEGSKA (reference sequence). The CDR3 spells CSATSSDRVAEQFF. In DNA, the CDR3 is TGCAGTGCTACATCATCGGACAGGGTGGCTGAGCAGTTCTTC.

As for this clonotype: This is likely an artifact of a read error, given a far larger clone one base away. The gene calls are TRBV12-3 or TRBV12-4 and TRBJ2-4; TRBD2 matches 9 bases. The closer fit of TRBJ2-5 to the DNA end suggests the J call may be wrong. The CDR3 covers 12 residues. Written as DNA, the CDR3 is TGTGCCATCCAACTAGCGGGCGGGACCCAGTACTTC. Amino acid sequence: CAIQLAGGTQYF.

This clonotype was detected a few times. The rearrangement joins TRBV11-2 to TRBJ2-1, with 8 bases identical to TRBD2. The CDR3 runs 17 residues. V shed 5 bases, J shed 9 bases, and the junction held 18 bases outside the gene matches. Germline loops: CDR1 SGHAT, CDR2 FQNNGV. CDR3 sequence reads: CASSISQLAVFSIEQFF. As DNA, the CDR3 is TGTGCCAGCAGCATCTCGCAACTAGCGGTCTTTTCCATTGAGCAGTTCTTC.

A word on this clonotype: This may stem from a read error, because a much larger clone lies one nucleotide away. V and J are TRBV30 and TRBJ2-5, with no clear D. The length of the CDR3 is 11 residues. Germline loops: CDR1 GTSNPN, CDR2 SVGIG (reference sequence). CDR3 coding DNA: TGTGCCCGGAGAACGGGAGAGACCCAGTACTTC. It translates to CARRTGETQYF.

Concerning this clonotype itself: This may stem from a read error, because a much larger clone lies one nucleotide away. The genes are TRBV15 and TRBJ2-5; D may be TRBD2 (5 bases). The CDR3 is 14 amino acids. Germline CDR1 reads LNHNV; CDR2 reads YYDKDF (reference sequence). In nucleotides, the CDR3 is TGTGCCACCAACAGAGATTTACTAGAAGAGACCCAGTACTTC. This gives the protein CATNRDLLEETQYF.

V usage is TRBV10-3 and J usage is TRBJ2-5; D unclear. V was clipped by 0 bases and J by 0 bases, with 5 bases between them. Germline CDR1 ENHRY, CDR2 SYGVKD. The CDR3 is 14 residues long. CDR3 sequence: CAISESNNQETQYF. The CDR3 DNA is TGTGCCATCAGTGAGTCGAATAACCAAGAGACCCAGTACTTC.

The rearrangement uses TRBV3-1 and TRBJ2-7; D is tentatively TRBD1 or TRBD2 (5 bases each). Between the trimmed V and J ends, which lost 4 bases and 0 bases, there was a span of 13 bases. This CDR3 comprises 15 residues. The germline gives CDR1 LGHDT, CDR2 YNNKEL (reference sequence). CDR3 protein: CASSRGVGSSYEQYF. The CDR3, as DNA: TGTGCCAGCAGCCGAGGGGTAGGTAGCTCCTACGAGCAGTACTTC.

V and J are TRBV29-1 and TRBJ1-2, with 7 bases that match TRBD1. CDR1 SQVTM and CDR2 ANQGSEA come from the germline V gene. J was trimmed by 8 bases and V by 0 bases; bases with no gene match: 12. The CDR3 extends over 15 amino acids. The CDR3 here is CSVEERGDRVGGYTF. The CDR3 nucleotides are TGCAGCGTTGAAGAGCGGGGCGACAGGGTAGGCGGCTACACCTTC.

This clonotype was seen a handful of times. J is TRBJ2-2 and V is TRBV20-1; TRBD2 aligns across 7 bases. Germline values: CDR1 DFQATT, CDR2 SNEGSKA (reference sequence). CDR3 size: 13 residues. Germline trimming cut 2 bases from V and 7 bases from J; bases unmatched to any gene: 4. For the CDR3, the DNA is TGCAGTGCTAGAAGCGGGGTGAGCGGGGAGCTGTTTTTT. Translating gives CSARSGVSGELFF.

In this sample, this clonotype turned up many times. The gene calls are TRBV2 and TRBJ1-5, with a possible D match to TRBD1 (6 bases). Germline-derived CDR1 and CDR2 are SNHLY and FYNNEI. V lost 5 bases and J lost 1, with 15 bases in between. The CDR3 is 16 amino acids. CDR3 protein: CASSSLGGGSNQPQHF. CDR3 DNA: TGTGCCAGCAGTTCCCTGGGAGGGGGAAGCAATCAGCCCCAGCATTTT.

This sequence joins TRBV20-1 and TRBJ2-5; 9 bases map to TRBD2. The CDR3 has 15 residues. The germline CDR1 and CDR2 sequences are DFQATT and SNEGSKA (reference sequence). The ends lost 2 bases at V and 9 bases at J; junction bases unmatched: 13. The DNA for the CDR3 is TGCAGTGCTAGAAGGAATAGCGGGAGAATGGAGGCCCAGTACTTC. Amino acids: CSARRNSGRMEAQYF.